This T cell receptor (beta chain) stems from a study of blood T cell repertoires in COVID-19. This clone was counted many times. Other DNA sequences in the same sample also yield this CDR3. Among Cohort 3 donors, those recovered had two negative PCRs, clearance, or symptom resolution. Clones were read by immunoSEQ multiplex PCR, and TCRdb kept only the in-frame ones, dropping some. The profile shows around 140,000 clones, almost 80% of them singletons. The ends were cut back, 2 bases at V and 7 bases at J, with 9 bases in the middle. The CDR3 consists of 14 residues. In germline, CDR1 is MNHNS, CDR2 SASEGT.

This chain uses TRBV6-1 with TRBJ1-6; tentatively, D is TRBD1 (5 bases). The origin of this receptor is a woman in her forties or fifties who had recovered from COVID-19. Sequenced material: PBMCs or T cells enriched from blood (not recorded which). Here the CDR3 reads CASSERAGNSPLHF. The CDR3 region has the DNA TGTGCCAGCAGTGAAAGGGCAGGGAATTCACCCCTCCACTTT.